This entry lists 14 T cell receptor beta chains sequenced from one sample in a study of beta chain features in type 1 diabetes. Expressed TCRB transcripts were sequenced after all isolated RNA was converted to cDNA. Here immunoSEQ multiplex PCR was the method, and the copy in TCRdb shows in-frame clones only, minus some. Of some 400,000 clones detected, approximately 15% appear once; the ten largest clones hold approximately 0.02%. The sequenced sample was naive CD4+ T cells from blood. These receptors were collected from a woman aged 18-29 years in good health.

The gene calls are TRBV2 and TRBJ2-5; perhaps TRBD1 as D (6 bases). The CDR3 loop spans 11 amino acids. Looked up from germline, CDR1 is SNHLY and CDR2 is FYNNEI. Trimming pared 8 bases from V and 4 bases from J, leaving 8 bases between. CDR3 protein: CASLRGETQYF. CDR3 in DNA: TGTGCCAGCCTCAGGGGAGAGACCCAGTACTTC.

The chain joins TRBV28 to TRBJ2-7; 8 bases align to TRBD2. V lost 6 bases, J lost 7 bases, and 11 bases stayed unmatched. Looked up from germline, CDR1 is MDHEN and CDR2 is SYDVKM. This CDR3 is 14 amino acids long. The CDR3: CASSPVEREREQYF. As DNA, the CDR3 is TGTGCCAGCAGCCCTGTTGAGCGGGAGAGGGAGCAGTACTTC.

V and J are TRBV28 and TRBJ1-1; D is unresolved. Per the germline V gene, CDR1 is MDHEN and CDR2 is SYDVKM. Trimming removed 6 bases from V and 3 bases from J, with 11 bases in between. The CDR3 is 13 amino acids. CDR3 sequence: CASRGTIHTEAFF. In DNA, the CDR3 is TGTGCCAGCAGGGGCACCATACACACTGAAGCTTTCTTT.

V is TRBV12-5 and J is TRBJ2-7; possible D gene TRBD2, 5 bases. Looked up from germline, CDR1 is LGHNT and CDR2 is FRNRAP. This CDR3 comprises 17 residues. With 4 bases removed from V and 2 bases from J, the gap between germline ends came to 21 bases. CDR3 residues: CASGSSSGLIGAYEQYF. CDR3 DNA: TGTGCTAGTGGTTCGAGTTCGGGGTTAATAGGAGCCTACGAGCAGTACTTC. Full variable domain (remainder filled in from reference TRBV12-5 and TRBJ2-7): DARVTQTPRHKVTEMGQEVTMRCQPILGHNTVFWYRQTMMQGLELLAYFRNRAPLDDSGMPKDRFSAEMPDATLATLKIQPSEPRDSAVYFCASGSSSGLIGAYEQYFGPGTRLTVT.

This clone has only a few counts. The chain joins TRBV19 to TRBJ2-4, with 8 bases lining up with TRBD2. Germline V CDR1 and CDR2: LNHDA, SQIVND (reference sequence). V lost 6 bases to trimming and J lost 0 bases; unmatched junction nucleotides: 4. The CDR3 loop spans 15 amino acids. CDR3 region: CASRAGVGAKNIQYF. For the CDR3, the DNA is TGTGCCAGTAGAGCGGGAGTGGGAGCCAAAAACATTCAGTACTTC.

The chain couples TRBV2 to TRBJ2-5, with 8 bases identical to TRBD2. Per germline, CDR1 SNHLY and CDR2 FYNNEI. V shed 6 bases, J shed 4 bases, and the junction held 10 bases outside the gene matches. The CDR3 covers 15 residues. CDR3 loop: CASRQRLANRETQYF. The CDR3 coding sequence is TGTGCCAGCAGACAGCGACTAGCGAATAGAGAGACCCAGTACTTC.

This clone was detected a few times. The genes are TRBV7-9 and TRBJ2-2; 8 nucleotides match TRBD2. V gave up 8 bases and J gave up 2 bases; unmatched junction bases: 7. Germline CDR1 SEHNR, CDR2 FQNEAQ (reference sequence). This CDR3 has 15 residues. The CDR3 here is CASLSGGTNTGELFF. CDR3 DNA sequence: TGTGCCAGCCTTTCGGGGGGGACCAACACCGGGGAGCTGTTTTTT.

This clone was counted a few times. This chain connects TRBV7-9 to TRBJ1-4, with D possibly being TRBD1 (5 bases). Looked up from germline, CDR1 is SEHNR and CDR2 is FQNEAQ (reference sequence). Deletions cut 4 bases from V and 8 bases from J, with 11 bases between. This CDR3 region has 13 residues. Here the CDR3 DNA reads TGTGCCAGCAGCTGGGGCGAGGAAGAAAAACTGTTTTTT. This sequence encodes CASSWGEEEKLFF.

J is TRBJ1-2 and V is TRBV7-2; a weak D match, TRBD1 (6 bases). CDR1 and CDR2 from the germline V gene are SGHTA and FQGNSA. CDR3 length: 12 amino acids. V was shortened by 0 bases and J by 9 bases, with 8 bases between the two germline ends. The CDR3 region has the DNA TGTGCCAGCAGCTTAGCCCAGGGGAGCTACACCTTC. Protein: CASSLAQGSYTF.

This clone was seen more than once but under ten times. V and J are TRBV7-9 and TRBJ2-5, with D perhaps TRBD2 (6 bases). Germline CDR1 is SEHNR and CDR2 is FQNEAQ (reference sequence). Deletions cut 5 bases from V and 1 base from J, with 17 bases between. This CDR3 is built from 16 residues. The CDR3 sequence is CASSQRSSEIQETQYF. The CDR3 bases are TGTGCCAGCAGCCAACGGTCTAGCGAGATCCAAGAGACCCAGTACTTC.

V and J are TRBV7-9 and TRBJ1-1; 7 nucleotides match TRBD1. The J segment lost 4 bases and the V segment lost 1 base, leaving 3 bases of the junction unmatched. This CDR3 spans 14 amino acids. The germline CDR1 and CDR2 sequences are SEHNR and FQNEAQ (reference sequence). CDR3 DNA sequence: TGTGCCAGCAGCTTAGTTACAGGGGCCACTGAAGCTTTCTTT. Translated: CASSLVTGATEAFF.

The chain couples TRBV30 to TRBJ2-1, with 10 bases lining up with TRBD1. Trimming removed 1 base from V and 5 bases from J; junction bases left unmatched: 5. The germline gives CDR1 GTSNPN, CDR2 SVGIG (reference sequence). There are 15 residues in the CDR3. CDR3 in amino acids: CAWSAWDRGNNEQFF. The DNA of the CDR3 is TGTGCCTGGAGTGCCTGGGACAGGGGCAACAATGAGCAGTTCTTC.

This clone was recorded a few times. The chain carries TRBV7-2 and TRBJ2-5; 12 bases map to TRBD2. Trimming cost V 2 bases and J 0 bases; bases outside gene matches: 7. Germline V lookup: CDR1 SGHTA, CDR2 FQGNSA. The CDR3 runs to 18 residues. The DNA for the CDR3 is TGTGCCAGCAGCTTACGGCTAGCGGGAGGGCCCAACCAAGAGACCCAGTACTTC. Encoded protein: CASSLRLAGGPNQETQYF.

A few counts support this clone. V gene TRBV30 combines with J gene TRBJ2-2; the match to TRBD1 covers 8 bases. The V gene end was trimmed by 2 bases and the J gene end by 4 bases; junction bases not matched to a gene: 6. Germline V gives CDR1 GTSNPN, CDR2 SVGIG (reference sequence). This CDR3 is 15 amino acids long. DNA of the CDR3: TGTGCCTGGAGTCTCGGGACAGGACTCACCGGGGAGCTGTTTTTT. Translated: CAWSLGTGLTGELFF.